A selection of T cell receptor beta chains follows, all from one sample in a study of cytomegalovirus exposure and HLA in healthy donors. The table came from immunoSEQ multiplex PCR; TCRdb's copy has only in-frame clones and leaves some out. The repertoire holds roughly 150,000 clones, about 81% seen once, with around 1.5% in the top ten. The sequencing sample was made of PBMCs. All receptors come from a girl aged 10-17 years in good health and CMV-seropositive. Each CDR3 is given with its conserved first and last residue. The D gene is left open where the match is weak. For some rows the clone size is stated as once, few or many, or as a class when expanded; others skip it.

v_call	d_call	clone_size	cdr3_length	j_call	cdr3_nt	cdr3_aa
TRBV2	NA	NA	13	TRBJ1-1	TGTGCCAGCAGTGAACAGGGGCGAGTGGGTGCTTTCTTT	CASSEQGRVGAFF
TRBV11-3	NA	few	13	TRBJ2-1	TGTGCCAGCAGCCAGACTAGGTTTGGGGCGCAGTTCTTC	CASSQTRFGAQFF
TRBV28	TRBD1	NA	18	TRBJ1-2	TGTGCCAGCACCCCTAGATCACAGGGGGCCGCCGGGGACTATGGCTACACCTTC	CASTPRSQGAAGDYGYTF
TRBV5-1	TRBD1	few	16	TRBJ2-7	TGCGCCAGCAGCTTAAACCCTTCCGGGACAGGGGGCGAGCAGTACTTC	CASSLNPSGTGGEQYF
TRBV28	NA	few	13	TRBJ1-1	TGTGCCAGCTTATCCCGAGAGGGAACTGAAGCTTTCTTT	CASLSREGTEAFF
TRBV7-9	TRBD2	NA	18	TRBJ2-3	TGTGCCAGCAGCCCACCGCGAGCTAGCGGGAGGGACACAGATACGCAGTATTTT	CASSPPRASGRDTDTQYF
TRBV7-3	TRBD1	few	13	TRBJ1-1	TGTGCCACCAAACAGGGGCAGAACACTGAAGCTTTCTTT	CATKQGQNTEAFF
TRBV28	NA	once	14	TRBJ1-2	TGTGCCAGCAGCGGGGGACCTATGGCGTATGGCTACACCTTC	CASSGGPMAYGYTF
TRBV27	TRBD1	NA	13	TRBJ1-1	TGTGCCAGCGGCCTGACAGGGGACACTGAAGCTTTCTTT	CASGLTGDTEAFF
TRBV27	NA	once	14	TRBJ2-2	TGTGCCAGCAGTTCTCTGACAGTCACCGGGGAGCTGTTTTTT	CASSSLTVTGELFF
TRBV28	TRBD1	NA	17	TRBJ1-5	TGTGCCAGCAGTTCCCTCACACTACAGGGGGGGAATCAGCCCCAGCATTTT	CASSSLTLQGGNQPQHF
TRBV2	TRBD2	NA	16	TRBJ2-1	TGTGCCAGCAGAGCAAGGGGACTAGCGGGGGGTCATGAGCAGTTCTTC	CASRARGLAGGHEQFF
TRBV7-2	NA	few	12	TRBJ1-3	TGTGCCAGCAGCTTAGTCCGTGACACCATATATTTT	CASSLVRDTIYF
TRBV5-6	NA	NA	15	TRBJ1-2	TGTGCCAGCAGCCCAAGGGGGTCGCTCGGAGGTGGCTACACCTTC	CASSPRGSLGGGYTF
TRBV11-2	NA	NA	15	TRBJ1-2	TGTGCCAGCAGCTTAGCCACTCAGGGAAAGTATGGCTACACCTTC	CASSLATQGKYGYTF
TRBV2	NA	NA	14	TRBJ1-2	TGTGCCAGCACCGAAGGCAGGGTTAACTATGGCTACACCTTC	CASTEGRVNYGYTF
TRBV23-1	NA	NA	17	TRBJ2-4	TGCGCCAGCAGTCGGGGCGGGGTTACCCTAGCCAAAAACATTCAGTACTTC	CASSRGGVTLAKNIQYF
TRBV6-1	NA	NA	14	TRBJ2-7	TGTGCCAGCAGTGAAGTTGAGGGAAGATACGAGCAGTACTTC	CASSEVEGRYEQYF
TRBV2	TRBD2	NA	14	TRBJ2-5	TGTGCCAGCAGTGCTAGGGAGGGCCAAGAGACCCAGTACTTC	CASSAREGQETQYF
TRBV2	NA	NA	13	TRBJ1-2	TGTGCCAGCAAGGACTTCCGCTCCGGGGGCTACACCTTC	CASKDFRSGGYTF
TRBV19	NA	few	15	TRBJ1-1	TGTGCCAGTAGTACGTCCGGGAGGGGGGAGCCTGAAGCTTTCTTT	CASSTSGRGEPEAFF
TRBV4-1	TRBD1	NA	15	TRBJ1-2	TGCGCCAGCAGCCATGAGGACAGGGGAGGATTTGGCTACACCTTC	CASSHEDRGGFGYTF
TRBV19	NA	NA	13	TRBJ1-5	TGTGCCAGCCGGGACTTTAGCAATCAGCCCCAGCATTTT	CASRDFSNQPQHF
TRBV5-1	NA	NA	15	TRBJ1-1	TGCGCCAGCACCCTCCTGGGGGGAGGGAACACTGAAGCTTTCTTT	CASTLLGGGNTEAFF
TRBV9	TRBD2	NA	16	TRBJ2-3	TGTGCCAGCAGCCCCGGTCTAGCGGATTTCACAGATACGCAGTATTTT	CASSPGLADFTDTQYF
TRBV7-9	TRBD1	NA	13	TRBJ2-7	TGTGCCAGCAGCGGACAGGCGCACTACGAGCAGTACTTC	CASSGQAHYEQYF
TRBV6-1	NA	once	12	TRBJ2-4	TGTGCCAGCAGTGGGTCGACAGATACAGTAGACTTC	CASSGSTDTVDF
TRBV19	TRBD1	NA	15	TRBJ1-2	TGTGCCAGTCGGCCCTTCCCGACAGGGATCTATGGCTACACCTTC	CASRPFPTGIYGYTF